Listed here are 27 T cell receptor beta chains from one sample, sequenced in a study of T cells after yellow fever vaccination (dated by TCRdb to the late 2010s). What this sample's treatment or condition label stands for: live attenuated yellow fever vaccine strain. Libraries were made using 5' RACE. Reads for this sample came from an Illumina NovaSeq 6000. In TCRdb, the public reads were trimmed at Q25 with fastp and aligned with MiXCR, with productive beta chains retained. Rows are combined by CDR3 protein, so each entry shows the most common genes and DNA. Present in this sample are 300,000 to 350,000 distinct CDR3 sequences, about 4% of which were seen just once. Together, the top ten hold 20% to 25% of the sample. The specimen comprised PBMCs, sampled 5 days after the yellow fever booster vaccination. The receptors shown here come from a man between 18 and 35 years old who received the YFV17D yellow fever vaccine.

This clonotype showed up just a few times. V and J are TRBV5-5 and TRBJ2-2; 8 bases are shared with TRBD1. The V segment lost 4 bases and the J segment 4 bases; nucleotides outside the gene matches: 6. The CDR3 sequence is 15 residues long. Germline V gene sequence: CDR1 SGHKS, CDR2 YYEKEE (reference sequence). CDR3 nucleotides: TGTGCCAGCAGCACCGGACAGGGAATCACCGGGGAGCTGTTTTTT. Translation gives CASSTGQGITGELFF.

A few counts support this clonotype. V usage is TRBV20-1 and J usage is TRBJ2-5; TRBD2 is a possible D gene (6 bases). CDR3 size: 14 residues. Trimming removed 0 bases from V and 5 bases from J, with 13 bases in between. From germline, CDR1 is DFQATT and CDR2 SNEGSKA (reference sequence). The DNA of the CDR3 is TGCAGTGCTAGAGATCTAGGGGAGGTGGAGACCCAGTACTTC. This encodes CSARDLGEVETQYF.

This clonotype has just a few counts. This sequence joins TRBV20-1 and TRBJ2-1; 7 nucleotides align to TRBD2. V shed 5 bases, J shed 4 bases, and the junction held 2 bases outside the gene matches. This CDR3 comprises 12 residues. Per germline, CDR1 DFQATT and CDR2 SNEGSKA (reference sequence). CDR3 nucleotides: TGCAGTGCTCTGCGGGGGTACAATGAGCAGTTCTTC. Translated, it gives CSALRGYNEQFF.

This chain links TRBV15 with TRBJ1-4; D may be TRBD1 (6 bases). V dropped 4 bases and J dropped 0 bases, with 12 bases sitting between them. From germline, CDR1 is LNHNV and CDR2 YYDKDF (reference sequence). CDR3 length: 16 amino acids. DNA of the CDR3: TGTGCCACCAGCATCTCTCGGACAGCAACTAATGAAAAACTGTTTTTT. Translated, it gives CATSISRTATNEKLFF. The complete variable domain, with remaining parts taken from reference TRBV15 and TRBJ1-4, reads DAMVIQNPRYQVTQFGKPVTLSCSQTLNHNVMYWYQQKSSQAPKLLFHYYDKDFNNEADTPDNFQSRRPNTSFCFLDIRSPGLGDTAMYLCATSISRTATNEKLFFGSGTQLSVL.

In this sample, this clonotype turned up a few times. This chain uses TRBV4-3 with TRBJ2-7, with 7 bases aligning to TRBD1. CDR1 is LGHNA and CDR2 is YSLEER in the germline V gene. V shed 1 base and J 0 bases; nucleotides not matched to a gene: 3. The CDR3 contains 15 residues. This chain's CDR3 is CASSQGPGGSYEQYF. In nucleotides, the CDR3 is TGCGCCAGCAGCCAAGGCCCAGGGGGCTCCTACGAGCAGTACTTC.

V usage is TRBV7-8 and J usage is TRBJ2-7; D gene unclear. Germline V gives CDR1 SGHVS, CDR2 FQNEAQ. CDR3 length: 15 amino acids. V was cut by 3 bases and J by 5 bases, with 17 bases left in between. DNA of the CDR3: TGTGCCAGCAGCTTCTCTCTGGCCCCTGGCAACGAGCAGTACGTC. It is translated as CASSFSLAPGNEQYV.

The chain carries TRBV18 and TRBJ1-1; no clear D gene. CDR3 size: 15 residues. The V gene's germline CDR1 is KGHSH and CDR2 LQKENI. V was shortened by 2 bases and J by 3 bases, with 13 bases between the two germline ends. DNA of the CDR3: TGTGCCAGCTCACCAGAAGGACGATTGGACACTGAAGCTTTCTTT. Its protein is CASSPEGRLDTEAFF. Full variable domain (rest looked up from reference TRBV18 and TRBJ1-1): NAGVMQNPRHLVRRRGQEARLRCSPMKGHSHVYWYRQLPEEGLKFMVYLQKENIIDESGMPKERFSAEFPKEGPSILRIQQVVRGDSAAYFCASSPEGRLDTEAFFGQGTRLTVV.

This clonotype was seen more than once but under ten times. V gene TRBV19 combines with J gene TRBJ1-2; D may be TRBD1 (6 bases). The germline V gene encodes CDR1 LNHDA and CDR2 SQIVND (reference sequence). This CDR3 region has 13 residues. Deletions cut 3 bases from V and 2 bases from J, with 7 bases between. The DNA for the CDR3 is TGTGCCAGTAGTATCGACAGGAACTATGGCTACACCTTC. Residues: CASSIDRNYGYTF.

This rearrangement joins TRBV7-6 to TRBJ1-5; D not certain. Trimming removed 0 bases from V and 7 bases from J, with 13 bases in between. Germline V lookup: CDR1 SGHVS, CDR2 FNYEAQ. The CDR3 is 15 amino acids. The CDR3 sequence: CASSLASGLNQPQHF. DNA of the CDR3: TGTGCCAGCAGCTTAGCCAGTGGCCTAAACCAGCCCCAGCATTTT.

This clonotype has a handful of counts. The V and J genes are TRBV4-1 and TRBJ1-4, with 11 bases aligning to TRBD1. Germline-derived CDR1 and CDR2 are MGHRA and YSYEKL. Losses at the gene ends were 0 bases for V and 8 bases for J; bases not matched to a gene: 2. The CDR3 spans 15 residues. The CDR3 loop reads CASSQEGTGGEKLFF. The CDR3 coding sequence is TGCGCCAGCAGCCAAGAAGGGACAGGGGGGGAAAAACTGTTTTTT.

DNA for the CDR3: TGCGCCAGCAGCTTGGACAGCGGGGGGGCCTTCAATGAGCAGTTCTTC. As protein: CASSLDSGGAFNEQFF. The chain uses TRBV5-1 and TRBJ2-1, with 10 bases aligning to TRBD2. The germline CDR1 and CDR2 sequences are SGHRS and YFSETQ. J lost 6 bases, V lost 0 bases, and 6 bases had no gene match. This CDR3 contains 16 residues.

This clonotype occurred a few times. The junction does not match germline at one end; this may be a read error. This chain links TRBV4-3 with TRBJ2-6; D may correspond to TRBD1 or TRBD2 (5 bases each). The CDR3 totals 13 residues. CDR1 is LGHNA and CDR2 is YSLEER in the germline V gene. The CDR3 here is CASSQVGGNVLTF. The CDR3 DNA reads TGCGCCAGCAGCCAAGTTGGGGGCAACGTCCTGACTTTC.

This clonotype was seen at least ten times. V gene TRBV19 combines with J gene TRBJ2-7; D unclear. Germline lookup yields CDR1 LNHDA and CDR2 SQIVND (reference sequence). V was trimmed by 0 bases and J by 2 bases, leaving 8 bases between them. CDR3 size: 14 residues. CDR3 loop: CASSIDFPAYEQYV. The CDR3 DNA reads TGTGCCAGTAGTATAGACTTCCCGGCCTACGAGCAGTACGTC.

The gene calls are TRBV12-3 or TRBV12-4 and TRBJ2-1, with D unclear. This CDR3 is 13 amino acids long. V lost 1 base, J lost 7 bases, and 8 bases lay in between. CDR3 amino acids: CASSLVGINEQFF. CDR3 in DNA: TGTGCCAGCAGTTTAGTGGGGATAAATGAGCAGTTCTTC.

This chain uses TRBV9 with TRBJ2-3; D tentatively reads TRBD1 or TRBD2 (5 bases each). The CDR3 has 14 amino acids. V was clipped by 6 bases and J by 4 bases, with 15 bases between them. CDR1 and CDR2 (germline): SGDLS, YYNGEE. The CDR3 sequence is CASTVGVGADTQYF. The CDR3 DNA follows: TGTGCCAGCACCGTGGGGGTTGGGGCAGATACGCAGTATTTT.

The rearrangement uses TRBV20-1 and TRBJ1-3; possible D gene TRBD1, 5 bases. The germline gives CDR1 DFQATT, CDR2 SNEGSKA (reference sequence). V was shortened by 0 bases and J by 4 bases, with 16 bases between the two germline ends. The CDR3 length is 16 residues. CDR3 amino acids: CSARDLRGALGNTIYF. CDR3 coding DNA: TGCAGTGCTAGAGATTTAAGAGGGGCGCTCGGAAACACCATATATTTT.

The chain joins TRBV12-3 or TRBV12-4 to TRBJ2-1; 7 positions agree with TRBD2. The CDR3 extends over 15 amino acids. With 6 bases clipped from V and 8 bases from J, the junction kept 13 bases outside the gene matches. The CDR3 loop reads CASSYLTSTVDEQFF. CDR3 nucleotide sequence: TGTGCCAGCAGCTACCTGACTAGCACGGTAGATGAGCAGTTCTTC.

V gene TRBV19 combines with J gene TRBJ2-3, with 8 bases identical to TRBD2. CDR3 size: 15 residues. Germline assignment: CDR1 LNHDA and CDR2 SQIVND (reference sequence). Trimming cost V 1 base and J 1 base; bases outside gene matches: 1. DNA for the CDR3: TGTGCCAGTAGTATAGGGACTAGCCGCACAGATACGCAGTATTTT. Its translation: CASSIGTSRTDTQYF. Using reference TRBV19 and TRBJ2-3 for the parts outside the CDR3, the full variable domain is DGGITQSPKYLFRKEGQNVTLSCEQNLNHDAMYWYRQDPGQGLRLIYYSQIVNDFQKGDIAEGYSVSREKKESFPLTVTSAQKNPTAFYLCASSIGTSRTDTQYFGPGTRLTVL.

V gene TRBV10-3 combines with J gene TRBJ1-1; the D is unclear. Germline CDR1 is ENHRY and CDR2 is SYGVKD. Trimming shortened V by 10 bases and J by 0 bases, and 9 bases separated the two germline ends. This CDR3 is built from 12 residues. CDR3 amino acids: CATRGLNTEAFF. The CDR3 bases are TGTGCCACCCGAGGATTGAACACTGAAGCTTTCTTT.

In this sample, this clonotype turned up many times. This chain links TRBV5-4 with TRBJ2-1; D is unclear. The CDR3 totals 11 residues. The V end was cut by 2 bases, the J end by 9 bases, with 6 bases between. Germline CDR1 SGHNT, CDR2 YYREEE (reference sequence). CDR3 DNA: TGTGCCAGCAGCTTAGAAAGTGAGCAGTTCTTC. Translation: CASSLESEQFF.

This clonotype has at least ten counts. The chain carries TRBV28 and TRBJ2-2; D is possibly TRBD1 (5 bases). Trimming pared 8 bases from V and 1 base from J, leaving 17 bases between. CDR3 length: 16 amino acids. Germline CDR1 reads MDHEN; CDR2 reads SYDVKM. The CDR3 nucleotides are TGTGCCAGCCTCCCCCCCTTAGGGGTGAACACCGGGGAGCTGTTTTTT. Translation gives CASLPPLGVNTGELFF.

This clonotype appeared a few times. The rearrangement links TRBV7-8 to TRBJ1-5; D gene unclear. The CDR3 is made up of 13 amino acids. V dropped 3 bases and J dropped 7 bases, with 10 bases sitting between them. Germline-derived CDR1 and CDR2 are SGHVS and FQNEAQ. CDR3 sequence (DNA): TGTGCCAGCAGCTTGACCGAAAGCCAGCCCCAGCATTTT. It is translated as CASSLTESQPQHF.

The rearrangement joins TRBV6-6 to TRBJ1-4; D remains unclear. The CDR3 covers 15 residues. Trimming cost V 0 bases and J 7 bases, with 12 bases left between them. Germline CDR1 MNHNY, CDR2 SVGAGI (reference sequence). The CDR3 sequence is CASSYSRALSEKLFF. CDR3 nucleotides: TGTGCCAGCAGTTACTCGAGGGCTCTAAGTGAAAAACTGTTTTTT.

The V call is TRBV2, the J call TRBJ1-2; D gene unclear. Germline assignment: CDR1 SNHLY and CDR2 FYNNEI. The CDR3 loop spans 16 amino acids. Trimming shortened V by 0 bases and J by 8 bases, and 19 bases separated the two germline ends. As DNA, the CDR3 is TGTGCCAGCAGTGAAGCGCTTTTGCCAGGCGCTAGGGGCTACACCTTC. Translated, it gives CASSEALLPGARGYTF.

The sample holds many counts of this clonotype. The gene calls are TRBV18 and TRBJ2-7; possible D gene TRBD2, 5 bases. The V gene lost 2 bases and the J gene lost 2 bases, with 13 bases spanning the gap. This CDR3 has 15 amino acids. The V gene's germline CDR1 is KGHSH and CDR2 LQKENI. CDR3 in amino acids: CASSPVRGLPYEQYF. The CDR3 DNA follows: TGTGCCAGCTCACCAGTACGGGGTCTCCCCTACGAGCAGTACTTC. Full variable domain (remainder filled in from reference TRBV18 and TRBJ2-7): NAGVMQNPRHLVRRRGQEARLRCSPMKGHSHVYWYRQLPEEGLKFMVYLQKENIIDESGMPKERFSAEFPKEGPSILRIQQVVRGDSAAYFCASSPVRGLPYEQYFGPGTRLTVT.

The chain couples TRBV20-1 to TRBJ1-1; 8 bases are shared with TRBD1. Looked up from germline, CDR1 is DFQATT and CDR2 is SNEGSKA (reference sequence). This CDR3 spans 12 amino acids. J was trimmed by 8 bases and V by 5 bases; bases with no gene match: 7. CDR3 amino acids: CSARTGLREAFF. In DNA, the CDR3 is TGCAGTGCTCGGACAGGGCTTAGAGAAGCTTTCTTT.

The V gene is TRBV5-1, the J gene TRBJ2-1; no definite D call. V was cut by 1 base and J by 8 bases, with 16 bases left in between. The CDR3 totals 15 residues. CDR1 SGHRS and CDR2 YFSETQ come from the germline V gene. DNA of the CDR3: TGCGCCAGCAGCTTGACAGCTGCCCTCTGGGATGAGCAGTTCTTC. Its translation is CASSLTAALWDEQFF.